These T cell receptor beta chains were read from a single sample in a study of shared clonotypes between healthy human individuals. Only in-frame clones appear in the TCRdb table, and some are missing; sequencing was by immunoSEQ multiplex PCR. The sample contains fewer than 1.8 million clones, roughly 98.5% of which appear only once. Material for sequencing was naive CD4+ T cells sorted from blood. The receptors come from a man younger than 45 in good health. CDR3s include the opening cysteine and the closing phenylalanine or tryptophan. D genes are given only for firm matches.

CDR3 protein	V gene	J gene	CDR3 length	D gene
CASSPGPTTGTPAHF	TRBV7-9	TRBJ1-5	15	.
CASSLGHDEQFF	TRBV18	TRBJ2-1	12	.
CASSQELVGARGYEQYF	TRBV4-3	TRBJ2-7	17	.
CASSSEGTSGSYEQYF	TRBV13	TRBJ2-7	16	TRBD2
CASRLAGGPDTQYF	TRBV5-1	TRBJ2-3	14	TRBD2
CASSGTGLGETQYF	TRBV2	TRBJ2-5	14	TRBD1
CASSLARTYSNQPQHF	TRBV5-5	TRBJ1-5	16	.
CASSLMGTQYF	TRBV14	TRBJ2-5	11	.
CASNRLAGSNTGELFF	TRBV5-1	TRBJ2-2	16	TRBD2
CASSSDRSSYNEQFF	TRBV27	TRBJ2-1	15	.
CAWSGRGLYEQYF	TRBV30	TRBJ2-7	13	TRBD2
CSVVGSDTEAFF	TRBV29-1	TRBJ1-1	12	.
CASSVGAHTDTQYF	TRBV9	TRBJ2-3	14	.
CAISGSSYEQYF	TRBV10-3	TRBJ2-7	12	.
CAWRAGGMNTEAFF	TRBV30	TRBJ1-1	14	TRBD1
CASSQDTRNYGYTF	TRBV4-3	TRBJ1-2	14	.
CASSSDGDQQFF	TRBV5-4	TRBJ2-1	12	.
CASSIPIGQGIEKLFF	TRBV6-6	TRBJ1-4	16	TRBD1
CASSYRGNSGNTIYF	TRBV28	TRBJ1-3	15	TRBD1
CASSSPRKGDLGYTF	TRBV9	TRBJ1-2	15	.
CASSPLYGYTF	TRBV28	TRBJ1-2	11	.
CASSLKGNPQSDRGMNTEAFF	TRBV27	TRBJ1-1	21	TRBD1
CASSLTLTTNEKLFF	TRBV7-2	TRBJ1-4	15	.
CASSRDREDNEQFF	TRBV7-7	TRBJ2-1	14	TRBD1
CASSSMTSGSAYEQYF	TRBV6-5	TRBJ2-7	16	TRBD2
CASSLTGTTGELFF	TRBV9	TRBJ2-2	14	.
CSAGIEEQFF	TRBV29-1	TRBJ2-1	10	.
CASSPLLATSYNEQFF	TRBV18	TRBJ2-1	16	.
CASSLLLQGGTGELFF	TRBV7-6	TRBJ2-2	16	.
CSVVRLAGALAFF	TRBV29-1	TRBJ2-1	13	TRBD2
CASSQGTGFTEAFF	TRBV4-2	TRBJ1-1	14	TRBD1